This T cell receptor beta chain was retrieved from a study of CD8+ T cells in alopecia areata. General study findings and limits: Scalp clonality dropped significantly under tofacitinib, as did expanded CD8+ top-100 clones.

Reverse transcribed after extraction, RNA yielded cDNA as the sequencing template. The protocol was immunoSEQ multiplex PCR, while the TCRdb copy is restricted to in-frame clones and leaves out a portion. The profile shows approximately 200,000 clones, nearly 60% of them singletons. With regard to this clone: The antigen is unknown.

Germline V gene sequence: CDR1 SGHTS, CDR2 YDEGEE. The CDR3 loop spans 17 amino acids. V lost 2 bases and J lost 2, with 19 bases in between. The treatment here: oral pan-JAK inhibitor, 5-10 mg twice daily. The chain carries TRBV5-8 and TRBJ2-5; D may correspond to TRBD1 or TRBD2 (6 bases each). Material: CD4+ T cells sorted from blood, obtained at week 24, from a patient treated with tofacitinib. This TCR was sampled from a human donor with alopecia areata. DNA of the CDR3: TGTGCCAGCAGCTTTTATGGACCTGGGGGGCCGCAAGAGACCCAGTACTTC. Encoded protein: CASSFYGPGGPQETQYF. The full variable domain, its missing parts supplied by reference TRBV5-8 and TRBJ2-5, is EAGVTQSPTHLIKTRGQQATLRCSPISGHTSVYWYQQALGLGLQFLLWYDEGEERNRGNFPPRFSGRQFPNYSSELNVNALELEDSALYLCASSFYGPGGPQETQYFGPGTRLLVL.